The clone carrying this TCR beta chain showed up just a few times. Treatment: oral pan-JAK inhibitor, 5-10 mg twice daily. Collection of lesional scalp punch biopsies and peripheral blood was performed in alopecia areata patients. These data are taken from a study of CD8+ T cells in alopecia areata. After isolation, RNA underwent reverse transcription to generate cDNA as the sequencing template. Assay: immunoSEQ multiplex PCR; the TCRdb copy retains only in-frame clones and omits some. This table has over 150,000 clones, 45% to 75% appearing once. The CDR3 loop spans 15 amino acids. Trimming stripped 4 bases from V and 2 bases from J, with 12 bases between. Germline loops: CDR1 SGHRS, CDR2 YFSETQ.

The chain uses TRBV5-1 and TRBJ2-2, with D perhaps matching TRBD1 or TRBD2 (5 bases each). This TCR was sampled from a human donor with alopecia areata. The sample here was CD4+ T cells sorted from blood, taken at week 4, from a patient treated with tofacitinib. In DNA, the CDR3 is TGCGCCAGCAGCACAGGACTGGTAAACACCGGGGAGCTGTTTTTT. Protein sequence: CASSTGLVNTGELFF. Together with reference TRBV5-1 and TRBJ2-2, the CDR3 gives the full variable domain: KAGVTQTPRYLIKTRGQQVTLSCSPISGHRSVSWYQQTPGQGLQFLFEYFSETQRNKGNFPGRFSGRQFSNSRSEMNVSTLELGDSALYLCASSTGLVNTGELFFGEGSRLTVL.